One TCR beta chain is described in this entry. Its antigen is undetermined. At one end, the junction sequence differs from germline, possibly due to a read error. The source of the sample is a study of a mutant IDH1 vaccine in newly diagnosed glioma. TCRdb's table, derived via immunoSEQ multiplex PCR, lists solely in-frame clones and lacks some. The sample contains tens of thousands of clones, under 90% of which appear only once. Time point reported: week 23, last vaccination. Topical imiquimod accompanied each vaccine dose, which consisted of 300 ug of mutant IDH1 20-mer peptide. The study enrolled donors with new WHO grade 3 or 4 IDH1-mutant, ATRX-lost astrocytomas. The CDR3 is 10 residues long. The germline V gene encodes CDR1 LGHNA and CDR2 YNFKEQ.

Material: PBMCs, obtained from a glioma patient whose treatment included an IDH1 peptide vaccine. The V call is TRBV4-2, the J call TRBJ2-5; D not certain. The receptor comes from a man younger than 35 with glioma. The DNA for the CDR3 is TGTGCCAGCAACCAAGAGACCCAGTACTTC. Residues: CASNQETQYF.